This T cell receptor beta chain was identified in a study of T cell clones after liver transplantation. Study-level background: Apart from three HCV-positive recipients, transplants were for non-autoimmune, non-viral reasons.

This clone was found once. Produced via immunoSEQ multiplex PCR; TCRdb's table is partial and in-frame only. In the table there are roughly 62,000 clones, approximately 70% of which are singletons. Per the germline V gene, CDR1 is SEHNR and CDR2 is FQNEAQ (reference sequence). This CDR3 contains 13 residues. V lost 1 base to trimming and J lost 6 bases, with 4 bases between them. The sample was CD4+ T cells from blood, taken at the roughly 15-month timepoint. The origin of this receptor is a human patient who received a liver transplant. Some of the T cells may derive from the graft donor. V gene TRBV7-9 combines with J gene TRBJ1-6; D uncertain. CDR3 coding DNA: TGTGCCAGCAGCTTAGAAAGTAATTCACCCCTCCACTTT. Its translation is CASSLESNSPLHF.